This TCR beta chain comes out of a study of siplizumab effects on memory and regulatory T cells. Study-level points and caveats: Neither a naive nor a memory phenotype was assignable to roughly 75-96% of proliferating CD4+ or CD8+ clones. The diversity of naive T cells seemed greater than that of memory cells, and their alloresponse contribution seemed major. Sequences below about 10^-5 frequency were poorly captured, and few alloreactive clones mapped to unstimulated subsets.

Details on this clone: Its specificity is not known.

Trimming took 3 bases from V and 2 from J, leaving 11 bases between them. The V gene's germline CDR1 is SGHTA and CDR2 FQGNSA. The CDR3 runs 14 residues. Sequencing used immunoSEQ multiplex PCR; TCRdb keeps in-frame clones, though not all of them. The data hold roughly 120,000 clones, with 94% observed a single time. The sequence came from a human donor in good health. Sequencing used non-Treg CD4+ T cells sorted from blood. The chain recombines TRBV7-2 with TRBJ2-7, with D uncertain. The CDR3 bases are TGTGCCAGCAGCTTCCGGACGGGTACCTACGAGCAGTACTTC. The encoded protein is CASSFRTGTYEQYF.